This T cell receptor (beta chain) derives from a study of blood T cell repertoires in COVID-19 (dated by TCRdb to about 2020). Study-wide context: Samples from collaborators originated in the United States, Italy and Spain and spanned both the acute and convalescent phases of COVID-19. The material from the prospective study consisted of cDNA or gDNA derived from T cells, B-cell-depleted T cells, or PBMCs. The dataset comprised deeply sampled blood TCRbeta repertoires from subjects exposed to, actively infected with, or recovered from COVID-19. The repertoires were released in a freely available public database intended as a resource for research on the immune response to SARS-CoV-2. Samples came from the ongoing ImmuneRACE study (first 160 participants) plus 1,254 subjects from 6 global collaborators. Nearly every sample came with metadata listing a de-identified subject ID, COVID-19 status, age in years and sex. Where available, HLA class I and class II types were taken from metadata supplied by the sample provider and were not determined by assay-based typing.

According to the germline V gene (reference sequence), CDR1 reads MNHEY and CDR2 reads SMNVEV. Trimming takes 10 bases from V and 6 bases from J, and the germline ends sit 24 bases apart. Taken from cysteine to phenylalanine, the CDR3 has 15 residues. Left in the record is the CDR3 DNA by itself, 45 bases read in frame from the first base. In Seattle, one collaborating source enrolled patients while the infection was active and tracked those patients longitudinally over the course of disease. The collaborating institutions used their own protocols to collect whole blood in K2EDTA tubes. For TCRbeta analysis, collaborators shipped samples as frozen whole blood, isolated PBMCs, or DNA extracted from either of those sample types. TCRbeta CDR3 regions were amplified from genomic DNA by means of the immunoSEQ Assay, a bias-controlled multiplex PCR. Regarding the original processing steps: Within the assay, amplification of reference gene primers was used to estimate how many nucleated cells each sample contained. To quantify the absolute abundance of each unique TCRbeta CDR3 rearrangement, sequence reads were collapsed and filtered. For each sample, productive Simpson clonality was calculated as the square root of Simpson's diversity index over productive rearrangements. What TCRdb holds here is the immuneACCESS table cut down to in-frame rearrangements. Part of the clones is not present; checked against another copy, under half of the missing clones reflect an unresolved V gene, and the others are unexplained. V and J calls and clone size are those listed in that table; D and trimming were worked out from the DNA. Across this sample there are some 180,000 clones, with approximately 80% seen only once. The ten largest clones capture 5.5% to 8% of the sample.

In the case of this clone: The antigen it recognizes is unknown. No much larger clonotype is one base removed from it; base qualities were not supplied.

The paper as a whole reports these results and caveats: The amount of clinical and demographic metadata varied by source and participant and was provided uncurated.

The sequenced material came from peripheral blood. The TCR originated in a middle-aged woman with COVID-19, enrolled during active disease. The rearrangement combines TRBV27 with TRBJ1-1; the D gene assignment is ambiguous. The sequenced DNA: TGTGCCACCCATTTCCGGGGTCGCCATGGCGCTGAAGCTTTCTTT. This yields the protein CATHFRGRHGAEAFF.